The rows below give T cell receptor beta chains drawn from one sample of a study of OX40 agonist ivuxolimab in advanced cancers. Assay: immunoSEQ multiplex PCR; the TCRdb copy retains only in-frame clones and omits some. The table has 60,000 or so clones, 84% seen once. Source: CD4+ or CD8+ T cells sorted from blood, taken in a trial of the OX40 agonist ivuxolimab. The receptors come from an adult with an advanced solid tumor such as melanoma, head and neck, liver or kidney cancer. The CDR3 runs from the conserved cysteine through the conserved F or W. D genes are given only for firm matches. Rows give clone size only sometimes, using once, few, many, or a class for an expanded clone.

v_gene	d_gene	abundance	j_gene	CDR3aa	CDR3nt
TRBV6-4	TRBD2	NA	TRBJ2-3	CASSEAGGPSTDTQYF	TGTGCCAGCAGTGAGGCGGGGGGGCCTAGCACAGATACGCAGTATTTT
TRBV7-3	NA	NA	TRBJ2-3	CASSLLAPDTQYF	TGTGCCAGCAGCCTACTAGCTCCCGATACGCAGTATTTT
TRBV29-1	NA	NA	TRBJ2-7	CSAGTDAYEQYF	TGCAGCGCCGGGACGGATGCCTACGAGCAGTACTTC
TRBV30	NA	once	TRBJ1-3	CAWSVSTSGAPGNTIYF	TGTGCCTGGAGTGTAAGCACCTCAGGGGCGCCTGGAAACACCATATATTTT
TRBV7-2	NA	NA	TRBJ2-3	CASSLVVGTDTQYF	TGTGCCAGCAGCTTAGTAGTTGGCACAGATACGCAGTATTTT
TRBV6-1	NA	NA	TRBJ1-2	CASSFSNYGYTF	TGTGCCAGCAGTTTCTCTAACTATGGCTACACCTTC
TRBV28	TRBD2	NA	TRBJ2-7	CASSPGTSGFNEQYF	TGTGCCAGCAGCCCCGGGACTAGCGGGTTCAACGAGCAGTACTTC
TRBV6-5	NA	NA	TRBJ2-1	CASSYWGEPVNEQFF	TGTGCCAGCAGTTACTGGGGGGAGCCCGTCAATGAGCAGTTCTTC
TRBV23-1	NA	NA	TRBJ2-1	CASSQSRRTLRYEQFF	TGCGCCAGCAGTCAATCAAGGCGAACCCTCAGGTATGAGCAGTTCTTC
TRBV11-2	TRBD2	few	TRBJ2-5	CASSLGTLAGKETQYF	TGTGCCAGCAGCTTAGGTACACTAGCGGGAAAGGAGACCCAGTACTTC
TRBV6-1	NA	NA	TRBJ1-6	CASSDRGDSPLHF	TGTGCCAGCAGTGACCGTGGGGATTCACCCCTCCACTTT
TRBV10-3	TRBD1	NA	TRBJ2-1	CAISRGQDNEQFF	TGTGCCATCAGCAGGGGGCAAGACAATGAGCAGTTCTTC
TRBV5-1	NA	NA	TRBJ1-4	CASRPRATNEKLFF	TGCGCCAGCAGACCCAGGGCAACTAATGAAAAACTGTTTTTT
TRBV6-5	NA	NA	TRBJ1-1	CASSFGEGILNTEAFF	TGTGCCAGCAGTTTCGGAGAAGGTATTCTGAACACTGAAGCTTTCTTT
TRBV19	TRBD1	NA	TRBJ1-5	CASNDRVNQPQHF	TGTGCCAGTAATGACAGGGTTAATCAGCCCCAGCATTTT
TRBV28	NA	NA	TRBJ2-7	CASSPVRTNYEQYF	TGTGCCAGCAGTCCCGTTAGAACGAACTACGAGCAGTACTTC
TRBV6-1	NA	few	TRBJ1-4	CASTPLSTNEKLFF	TGTGCCAGCACCCCCCTCTCAACTAATGAAAAACTGTTTTTT
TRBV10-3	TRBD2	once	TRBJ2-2	CAISYLAGGDTGELFF	TGTGCCATCAGTTATTTAGCGGGAGGTGACACCGGGGAGCTGTTTTTT
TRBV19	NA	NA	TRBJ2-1	CASSIDRGKQYNEQFF	TGTGCCAGTAGTATAGATCGGGGCAAGCAATACAATGAGCAGTTCTTC
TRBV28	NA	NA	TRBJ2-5	CASSLPGRETQYF	TGTGCCAGCAGTTTACCTGGGAGGGAGACCCAGTACTTC
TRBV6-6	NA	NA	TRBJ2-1	CASSPTREGQFF	TGTGCCAGCAGTCCAACTAGAGAGGGGCAGTTCTTC
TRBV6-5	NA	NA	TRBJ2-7	CASTRGGSQDEQYF	TGTGCCAGCACACGAGGGGGGAGTCAGGACGAGCAGTACTTC
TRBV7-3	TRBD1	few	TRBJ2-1	CASSLSRDSNEQFF	TGTGCCAGCAGCTTATCCCGGGACAGCAATGAGCAGTTCTTC
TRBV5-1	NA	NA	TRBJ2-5	CASSSWTDQETQYF	TGCGCCAGCAGCTCGTGGACAGACCAAGAGACCCAGTACTTC
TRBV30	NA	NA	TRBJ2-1	CAWSVRRVNEQFF	TGTGCCTGGAGTGTACGCAGGGTCAATGAGCAGTTCTTC
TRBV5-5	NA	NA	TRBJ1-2	CASSSPVGGRVYGYTF	TGTGCCAGCAGCTCCCCGGTGGGGGGGCGTGTCTATGGCTACACCTTC
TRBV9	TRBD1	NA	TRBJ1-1	CASSVTDRVTEAFF	TGTGCCAGCAGCGTTACGGACAGGGTCACTGAAGCTTTCTTT
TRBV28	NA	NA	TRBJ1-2	CASSLGGGYTF	TGTGCCAGCAGCCTTGGTGGAGGCTACACCTTC